The 3 T cell receptor beta chains listed next were all sequenced from one sample in a study of regulatory T cells in long-lasting Graves disease. Combining iRepertoire HTBI primers with Arm-PCR of CDR3 regions, the authors built TCR beta libraries. Via MiXCR, TCRdb re-called the multiplex PCR reads, giving one row per CDR3 protein. This table has about 470,000 distinct CDR3 sequences, more than 12% appearing once. Time point here: newly diagnosed GD, antithyroid drugs for less than 3 months. PBMC-extracted RNA yielded the TCR library. This same sample was also taken into another study, of T cells in Graves' hyperthyroidism and ophthalmopathy.

The sequences come from peripheral blood mononuclear cells (PBMCs), collected at new diagnosis, from a patient treated with antithyroid drugs. These receptors all stem from a woman aged 30 to 39 with Graves disease.

The sample holds many counts of this clonotype. The V and J genes are TRBV6-1 and TRBJ2-7; 11 nucleotides match TRBD2. Germline-derived CDR1 and CDR2 are MNHNS and SASEGT. The junction had 5 bases not matched to a gene; V was cut back by 2 bases and J by 2 bases. The CDR3 totals 16 residues. In nucleotides, the CDR3 is TGTGCCAGCAGTGAATGGTTAGCGGGAGGGACCTACGAGCAGTACTTC. Amino acids: CASSEWLAGGTYEQYF.

The genes are TRBV9 and TRBJ2-2, with 9 bases lining up with TRBD1. The CDR3 is 18 residues long. From germline, CDR1 is SGDLS and CDR2 YYNGEE. J was trimmed by 2 bases and V by 3 bases; bases with no gene match: 11. DNA of the CDR3: TGTGCCAGCAGCGCACCCCCGGGGGACAGGGACAACACCGGGGAGCTGTTTTTT. Its protein product is CASSAPPGDRDNTGELFF.

This clonotype was counted ten times or more. The CDR3 DNA reads TGTGCCAGCAGCTCCTTTAGCGGGCACACCTACGAGCAGTACTTC. Protein product: CASSSFSGHTYEQYF. This chain connects TRBV7-2 to TRBJ2-7; 7 bases line up with TRBD2. The CDR3 totals 15 residues. CDR1 is SGHTA, CDR2 FQGNSA, per germline. Trimming took 4 bases from V and 2 from J; bases not matched to a gene: 8. Full variable domain (outside the CDR3, taken from reference TRBV7-2 and TRBJ2-7): GAGVSQSPSNKVTEKGKDVELRCDPISGHTALYWYRQSLGQGLEFLIYFQGNSAPDKSGLPSDRFSAERTGGSVSTLTIQRTQQEDSAVYLCASSSFSGHTYEQYFGPGTRLTVT.